This is a list of T cell receptor beta chains from one sample in a study of cytomegalovirus exposure and HLA in healthy donors. Profiling relied on immunoSEQ multiplex PCR, and the TCRdb table lists in-frame clones only, not all of them. The repertoire holds 60,000 to 75,000 clones, with approximately 70% as singletons. The specimen was PBMCs. The receptors here all came from a man aged 50-59 years in good health and CMV-seronegative. CDR3s include the opening cysteine and the closing phenylalanine or tryptophan. Fields, in order: V gene, CDR3 length, clone size, J gene, CDR3 protein. Clone size is stated in some rows and not others, as once, few, many or a class when expanded.

TRBV10-1	12	-	TRBJ2-1	CASSRQGREQFF
TRBV5-4	15	-	TRBJ1-2	CASSLSGGASYGYTF
TRBV27	16	-	-	CASSGWGTGISYEQYF
TRBV7-3	19	-	TRBJ2-2	CASSSQPGLAGEWAGELFF
TRBV5-1	16	-	TRBJ1-1	CASTFFPGGPNTEAFF
TRBV27	17	-	TRBJ1-2	CASSQSVGGQGASGYTF
TRBV7-6	13	few	TRBJ2-7	CASSLEGHYEQYF
TRBV7-2	13	few	TRBJ1-5	CASSLWTAQPQHF
TRBV5-4	14	-	TRBJ2-3	CASSFSGGTDTQYF
TRBV5-1	15	-	TRBJ1-3	CASSLGTFSGNTIYF
TRBV14	15	-	TRBJ1-2	CASSRWTGGNYGYTF
TRBV30	15	few	TRBJ1-3	CAWSVTRGTGNTIYF
TRBV5-1	16	-	TRBJ2-2	CASSETTGLGTGELFF
TRBV5-8	15	-	TRBJ2-3	CASSLDTGGRDTQYF
TRBV14	17	-	TRBJ2-7	CASSQRFRDRGPSEQYF
TRBV5-1	15	few	TRBJ2-7	CASSGGQGASYEQYF
TRBV27	13	-	TRBJ2-7	CASSSRGENEQYF
TRBV9	14	-	TRBJ1-5	CASSVGGNDWPQHF
TRBV27	15	few	TRBJ1-5	CASSLGSGFRQPQHF
TRBV10-2	15	-	TRBJ1-2	CAASDKTGGVVGYTF
TRBV9	16	-	TRBJ2-7	CASSVGERRGLYEQYF
TRBV9	14	-	TRBJ2-7	CASSVGEGVYEQYF
TRBV11-3	15	-	-	CASSHGQDPPYEQYF
TRBV14	15	-	TRBJ2-3	CASSLMGRVTDTQYF
TRBV14	14	few	TRBJ1-1	CASSQVRGSTEAFF
TRBV7-9	12	-	TRBJ1-5	CASSLEGQPQHF
TRBV7-8	14	-	TRBJ2-5	CASSLGQGKETQYF
TRBV9	14	-	TRBJ1-6	CASSVDNGNSPLHF